The 14 T cell receptor beta chains reported below all come from one sample, sequenced in a study of blood T cells in healthy people across ages. With a J-beta primer mix and a sample-barcoded 5' primer, a second PCR ran about 7 to 12 cycles. In TCRdb, the 5' RACE reads were re-called with MiXCR into one record per CDR3 protein. The sample lists more than 900,000 distinct CDR3 sequences, 20% to 25% seen once, with about 0.72% in the top ten. These sequences were also reported in another study, on T cells of mothers and their children.

Sequencing input: blood. Receptor source: a girl aged 2 to 9 in good health.

The gene calls are TRBV3-1 and TRBJ2-5, with D perhaps given as TRBD1 or TRBD2 (6 bases each). This CDR3 has 15 amino acids. CDR1 is LGHDT and CDR2 is YNNKEL in the germline V gene (reference sequence). Trimming cost V 4 bases and J 1 base, with 13 bases left between them. CDR3: CASSPNRGRQETQYF. The CDR3 region has the DNA TGTGCCAGCAGCCCAAACCGGGGGCGCCAAGAGACCCAGTACTTC.

This clonotype was observed a handful of times. CDR3 region: CASSRVPMEPQHF. In nucleotides, the CDR3 is TGCGCCAGCAGCCGTGTTCCCATGGAGCCCCAGCATTTT. The chain employs TRBV5-1 and TRBJ1-5, with D hard to call. The ends were cut back, 4 bases at V and 8 bases at J, with 13 bases in the middle. CDR3 length: 13 amino acids. Per the germline V gene, CDR1 is SGHRS and CDR2 is YFSETQ. The full variable domain, its missing parts supplied by reference TRBV5-1 and TRBJ1-5, is KAGVTQTPRYLIKTRGQQVTLSCSPISGHRSVSWYQQTPGQGLQFLFEYFSETQRNKGNFPGRFSGRQFSNSRSEMNVSTLELGDSALYLCASSRVPMEPQHFGDGTRLSIL.

A few counts support this clonotype. J is TRBJ2-1 and V is TRBV25-1; TRBD2 matches 9 bases. V gave up 4 bases and J gave up 12 bases; unmatched junction bases: 7. Looked up from germline, CDR1 is MGHDK and CDR2 is SYGVNS. The CDR3 is made up of 13 amino acids. Here the CDR3 reads CASSVAGGQTQFF. The CDR3 bases are TGTGCCAGCAGTGTGGCGGGAGGGCAAACGCAGTTCTTC.

CDR3 in amino acids: CASQRGTGAWGDTQYF. The CDR3 region has the DNA TGTGCCAGCCAACGCGGGACAGGGGCATGGGGAGATACGCAGTATTTT. The J gene is TRBJ2-3, the V gene TRBV7-9, with 10 bases matching TRBD1. The CDR3 totals 16 residues. V lost 8 bases and J lost 5; bases outside the gene matches: 13. Germline CDR1 and CDR2: SEHNR and FQNEAQ (reference sequence).

This clonotype was found a few times. The J gene is TRBJ2-7, the V gene TRBV5-6; TRBD2 might be the D (6 bases). CDR1 SGHDT and CDR2 YYEEEE come from the germline V gene. CDR3 length equals 16 residues. Trimming took off 4 bases at V and 0 bases at J, with 17 bases between the two ends. Written as DNA, the CDR3 is TGTGCCAGCAGCCCGGGGGTGGGGACGGACTCCTACGAGCAGTACTTC. It is translated as CASSPGVGTDSYEQYF.

This CDR3 reads CASSLGGGPNYEQYF. The CDR3 nucleotides are TGTGCCAGCTCCCTGGGGGGGGGCCCCAACTACGAGCAGTACTTC. This chain joins TRBV12-3 or TRBV12-4 and TRBJ2-7; tentatively, D is TRBD2 (7 bases). V was trimmed by 8 bases and J by 3 bases, leaving 20 bases between them. The CDR3 loop spans 15 amino acids.

The rearrangement joins TRBV5-1 to TRBJ2-5; TRBD1 agrees at 7 bases. With the DNA end fitting TRBJ2-1 better, the J assignment may be wrong. CDR1 is SGHRS, CDR2 YFSETQ, per germline. CDR3 length: 15 amino acids. The CDR3 loop is CASSLEGTVYNEQFF. The CDR3 DNA reads TGCGCCAGCAGCTTGGAAGGGACAGTATACAATGAGCAGTTCTTC.

The genes are TRBV27 and TRBJ1-4, with TRBD1 identical over 8 bases. This CDR3 has 16 amino acids. V shed 8 bases and J 0 bases; nucleotides not matched to a gene: 8. Germline V gene data show CDR1 as MNHEY and CDR2 as SMNVEV (reference sequence). CDR3 coding DNA: TGTGCCAGCCGACAGGGGACAGTTGCAACTAATGAAAAACTGTTTTTT. Its translation: CASRQGTVATNEKLFF. The full variable domain, its missing parts supplied by reference TRBV27 and TRBJ1-4, is EAQVTQNPRYLITVTGKKLTVTCSQNMNHEYMSWYRQDPGLGLRQIYYSMNVEVTDKGDVPEGYKVSRKEKRNFPLILESPSPNQTSLYFCASRQGTVATNEKLFFGSGTQLSVL.

V and J are TRBV2 and TRBJ1-5, with TRBD1 as a possible D gene (5 bases). CDR3 length: 14 amino acids. V was shortened by 2 bases and J by 3 bases, with 8 bases between the two germline ends. CDR1 and CDR2 from the germline V gene are SNHLY and FYNNEI. CDR3 in DNA: TGTGCCAGCAGTGAATGGGGCCCCAATCAGCCCCAGCATTTT. Amino acids: CASSEWGPNQPQHF.

This clonotype was seen ten or more times. The rearrangement uses TRBV28 and TRBJ2-1; D gene ambiguous. V lost 3 bases, J lost 3 bases, and 9 bases lay in between. The CDR3 totals 14 residues. Per the germline V gene, CDR1 is MDHEN and CDR2 is SYDVKM. CDR3 amino acids: CASSLGYNYNEQFF. In nucleotides, the CDR3 is TGTGCCAGCAGTTTGGGCTACAACTACAATGAGCAGTTCTTC.

This rearrangement joins TRBV5-1 to TRBJ2-1; D is perhaps TRBD2 (5 bases). V was clipped by 3 bases and J by 13 bases, with 14 bases between them. The CDR3 sequence is 12 residues long. From germline, CDR1 is SGHRS and CDR2 YFSETQ. In DNA, the CDR3 is TGCGCCAGCAGCTCGGAGGCAGCTTTACAGTTCTTC. Translation: CASSSEAALQFF.

This clonotype has more than one count but fewer than ten. This chain joins TRBV12-3 or TRBV12-4 and TRBJ2-7; D call uncertain. The CDR3 loop spans 12 amino acids. Trimming took 4 bases from V and 7 from J, leaving 11 bases between them. The CDR3 spells CASSSVAVEQYF. The CDR3 region has the DNA TGTGCCAGCAGTTCGGTGGCAGTAGAGCAGTACTTC.

The V call is TRBV3-1, the J call TRBJ2-1; the match to TRBD2 covers 10 bases. In germline, CDR1 is LGHDT, CDR2 YNNKEL (reference sequence). V lost 6 bases, J lost 15 bases, and 8 bases stayed unmatched. CDR3 length equals 12 residues. CDR3 DNA sequence: TGTGCCAGCAGGTACGGGACTAGCGCTGTGTTCTTC. Translation gives CASRYGTSAVFF.

This clonotype has a handful of counts. This rearrangement joins TRBV6-5 to TRBJ2-5; tentatively, D is TRBD1 (5 bases). There are 14 residues in the CDR3. The germline V gene has CDR1 MNHEY and CDR2 SVGAGI. V lost 0 bases to trimming and J lost 5 bases, with 10 bases between them. In DNA, the CDR3 is TGTGCCAGCAGTTACTCGATAAAGGGGGAGACCCAGTACTTC. Its translation: CASSYSIKGETQYF.